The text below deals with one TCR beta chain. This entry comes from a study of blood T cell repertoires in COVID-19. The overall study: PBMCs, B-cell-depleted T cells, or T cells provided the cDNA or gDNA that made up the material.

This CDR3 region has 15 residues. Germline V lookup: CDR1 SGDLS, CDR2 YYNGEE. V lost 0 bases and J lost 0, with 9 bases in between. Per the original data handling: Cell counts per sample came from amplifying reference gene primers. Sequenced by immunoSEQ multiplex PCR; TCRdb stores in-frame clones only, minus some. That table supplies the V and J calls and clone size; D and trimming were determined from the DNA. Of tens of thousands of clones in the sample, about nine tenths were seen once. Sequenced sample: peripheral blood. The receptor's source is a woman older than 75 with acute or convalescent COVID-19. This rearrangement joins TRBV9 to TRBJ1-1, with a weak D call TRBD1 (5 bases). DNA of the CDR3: TGTGCCAGCAGCGTAGGGCTACAGGTGAACACTGAAGCTTTCTTT. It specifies CASSVGLQVNTEAFF.